Presented here are 30 T cell receptor beta chains from one specimen sequenced in a study of glioma-infiltrating T cells. Amplification of TCR alpha and beta CDR3 regions from RNA used iRepertoire nested multiplex PCR. A single record per CDR3 protein comes from TCRdb applying MiXCR to the multiplex PCR reads. Of fewer than 250,000 distinct CDR3 sequences listed, more than 25% were seen once; the top ten hold 20%. The sequencing sample was made of glioma tissue, nonneoplastic brain tissue, or PBMCs (not recorded which). The receptors here all came from a human donor with low-grade glioma or glioblastoma, undergoing nonglioma brain surgery, or in good health (not recorded which).

The CDR3 reads CASSVRLSSYNEQFF. CDR3 sequence (DNA): TGTGCCAGCAGCGTTCGGCTAAGCTCCTACAATGAGCAGTTCTTC. V gene TRBV11-1 combines with J gene TRBJ2-1; the D is unclear. The CDR3 is 15 residues long. V was cut by 5 bases and J by 0 bases, with 11 bases left in between. CDR1 is SGHAT, CDR2 FQDESV, per germline (reference sequence).

This clonotype showed up just once. Here the CDR3 omits its conserved ending phenylalanine or tryptophan, so a read error is the likely source. The limits of the CDR3 on the DNA are not certain, so only TCRdb's listed CDR3 is given. The CDR3 region is CSAAPVTSVYNEQLL. The V and J genes are TRBV20-1 and TRBJ2-1; the D call in the table, TRBD2, was not verified against the DNA. Germline CDR1 DFQATT, CDR2 SNEGSKA (reference sequence). With termini counted, the CDR3 has 15 amino acids.

This clonotype was observed at least ten times. J is TRBJ2-7 and V is TRBV6-2 or TRBV6-3, with TRBD1 identical over 8 bases. The CDR3 totals 14 residues. The V segment lost 5 bases and the J segment 2 bases; nucleotides outside the gene matches: 5. Germline values: CDR1 MNHEY, CDR2 SVGEGT. The DNA of the CDR3 is TGTGCCAGCAGTCGGACAGGGACGCCCTACGAGCAGTACTTC. Protein product: CASSRTGTPYEQYF.

This clonotype was seen more than once but under ten times. V usage is TRBV19 and J usage is TRBJ1-1; the D is unclear. The V gene's germline CDR1 is LNHDA and CDR2 SQIVND (reference sequence). V lost 3 bases and J lost 1, with 6 bases in between. The CDR3 loop spans 13 amino acids. Here the CDR3 DNA reads TGTGCCAGTAGTATGGGAAAGAACACTGAAGCTTTCTTT. Protein sequence: CASSMGKNTEAFF.

Comment on this clonotype: One junction end disagrees with the germline gene, perhaps due to a read error. The rearrangement uses TRBV6-2 or TRBV6-3 and TRBJ1-6; D is perhaps TRBD1 (6 bases). Germline lookup yields CDR1 MNHEY and CDR2 SVGEGT. The CDR3 consists of 16 residues. CDR3 bases: TGTGCCAGCAGTTCGTCCGGAGGACAGACTTTAAAACCCCTCAACTTT. Translated, it gives CASSSSGGQTLKPLNF.

This clonotype was picked up many times. The chain uses TRBV4-1 and TRBJ2-1; D possibly corresponds to TRBD2 (6 bases). The V gene's germline CDR1 is MGHRA and CDR2 YSYEKL. The ends were cut back, 1 base at V and 10 bases at J, with 14 bases in the middle. This CDR3 is built from 14 residues. CDR3 coding DNA: TGCGCCAGCAGCCAAGGGGTGTCTAGCGAGGAGCAGTTCTTC. Amino acids: CASSQGVSSEEQFF.

This clonotype was counted many times. The chain uses TRBV6-1 and TRBJ2-3, with 13 bases lining up with TRBD2. The CDR3 runs to 16 residues. The V segment lost 1 base and the J segment 6 bases; nucleotides outside the gene matches: 4. CDR1 and CDR2 from the germline V gene are MNHNS and SASEGT. The CDR3 sequence is CASSEGLAGGADTQYF. CDR3 sequence (DNA): TGTGCCAGCAGTGAAGGACTAGCGGGAGGAGCGGATACGCAGTATTTT.

This clonotype was seen at least ten times. V gene TRBV7-9 combines with J gene TRBJ2-5; the D is unclear. CDR1 and CDR2 from the germline V gene are SEHNR and FQNEAQ (reference sequence). Trimming shortened V by 8 bases and J by 0 bases, and 10 bases separated the two germline ends. CDR3 length: 13 amino acids. The CDR3 bases are TGTGCCAGCCGAGGACGGGACCAAGAGACCCAGTACTTC. Its translation: CASRGRDQETQYF.

This clonotype showed up many times. V and J are TRBV20-1 and TRBJ2-1; D is unresolved. The CDR3 runs 15 residues. Between the trimmed V and J ends, which lost 1 base and 3 bases, there was a span of 13 bases. CDR1 DFQATT and CDR2 SNEGSKA come from the germline V gene (reference sequence). CDR3: CSARGPSRDYNEQFF. The DNA of the CDR3 is TGCAGTGCTAGAGGCCCTTCCCGAGACTACAATGAGCAGTTCTTC.

In its sample, this clonotype was seen many times. The chain uses TRBV19 and TRBJ2-3; D not resolved. Per the germline V gene, CDR1 is LNHDA and CDR2 is SQIVND (reference sequence). V was trimmed by 7 bases and J by 1 base, leaving 15 bases between them. This CDR3 spans 15 amino acids. The CDR3 region is CASKGWASGTDTQYF. For the CDR3, the DNA is TGTGCCAGTAAAGGTTGGGCCAGCGGCACAGATACGCAGTATTTT.

This clonotype showed up many times. The genes are TRBV20-1 and TRBJ2-1; a possible D gene is TRBD2 (6 bases). This CDR3 is built from 11 residues. The germline V gene encodes CDR1 DFQATT and CDR2 SNEGSKA (reference sequence). Trimming stripped 6 bases from V and 8 bases from J, with 11 bases between. Here the CDR3 reads CSARTIDEQFF. The CDR3 nucleotides are TGCAGTGCGAGGACTATCGATGAGCAGTTCTTC.

The chain has TRBV7-9 and TRBJ1-5, with TRBD1 as a possible D gene (5 bases). The germline V gene has CDR1 SEHNR and CDR2 FQNEAQ (reference sequence). Deletions cut 1 base from V and 3 bases from J, with 10 bases between. This CDR3 has 15 residues. CDR3 residues: CASSLEGRHNQPQHF. CDR3 nucleotides: TGTGCCAGCAGCTTAGAGGGACGCCACAATCAGCCCCAGCATTTT.

This clonotype has a count of ten or more. The chain recombines TRBV7-2 with TRBJ1-5; weak D call: TRBD1 (5 bases). The length of the CDR3 is 15 residues. The V end was cut by 2 bases, the J end by 4 bases, with 12 bases between. Per germline, CDR1 SGHTA and CDR2 FQGNSA. The CDR3 loop reads CASSLRSGLNQPQHF. CDR3 bases: TGTGCCAGCAGCTTAAGGTCAGGGTTGAATCAGCCCCAGCATTTT.

This clonotype was seen a few times. The rearrangement links TRBV20-1 to TRBJ2-1, with unresolved D. CDR1 and CDR2 from the germline V gene are DFQATT and SNEGSKA (reference sequence). V was trimmed by 6 bases and J by 4 bases, leaving 16 bases between them. The CDR3 is 14 amino acids. The CDR3 loop is CSAPDFGVYNEQFF. CDR3 nucleotides: TGCAGTGCCCCAGATTTTGGGGTTTACAATGAGCAGTTCTTC.

This clonotype was found many times. This chain links TRBV19 with TRBJ2-1, with 7 nucleotides matching TRBD2. The CDR3 spans 15 residues. The trim removed 6 bases at V and 2 bases at J, leaving 7 bases unmatched. The germline gives CDR1 LNHDA, CDR2 SQIVND (reference sequence). CDR3: CASRWSGTTYNEQFF. CDR3 in DNA: TGTGCCAGTAGGTGGAGCGGGACCACCTACAATGAGCAGTTCTTC.

The table lists this clonotype with many counts. The chain joins TRBV20-1 to TRBJ1-1, with 10 positions matching TRBD1. This CDR3 comprises 14 residues. V lost 3 bases to trimming and J lost 5 bases; unmatched junction nucleotides: 6. Looked up from germline, CDR1 is DFQATT and CDR2 is SNEGSKA (reference sequence). The CDR3 here is CSASKGQGITEAFF. CDR3 bases: TGCAGTGCTAGTAAGGGACAGGGGATAACTGAAGCTTTCTTT.

To note about this clonotype: The junction shows a germline mismatch at one end, possibly a read error. The CDR3 loop reads CASSPTSGSSDTRYF. The CDR3 coding sequence is TGTGCCAGCAGCCCCACTAGCGGGAGTTCGGATACGCGGTATTTT. The gene calls are TRBV9 and TRBJ2-3; 11 bases align to TRBD2. Germline V gives CDR1 SGDLS, CDR2 YYNGEE. This CDR3 has 15 residues.

This clonotype was detected ten times or more. The chain has TRBV20-1 and TRBJ2-3; 7 nucleotides align to TRBD1. This CDR3 is built from 15 residues. Germline trimming cut 3 bases from V and 0 bases from J; bases unmatched to any gene: 6. CDR1 and CDR2 from the germline V gene are DFQATT and SNEGSKA (reference sequence). In nucleotides, the CDR3 is TGCAGTGCTAGTCCCAGGGGGAGAAGCACAGATACGCAGTATTTT. This gives the protein CSASPRGRSTDTQYF.

In regard to this clonotype: This may stem from a read error, because a much larger clone lies one nucleotide away. The chain employs TRBV11-2 and TRBJ2-7, with no clear D. Germline V gives CDR1 SGHAT, CDR2 FQNNGV. V lost 2 bases, J lost 2 bases, and 13 bases lay in between. The CDR3 loop spans 15 amino acids. The CDR3 here is CASSLFLGGTYEQYF. CDR3 nucleotides: TGTGCCAGCAGCTTATTTCTCGGCGGTACCTACGAGCAGTACTTC. The whole variable domain, remainder taken from reference TRBV11-2 and TRBJ2-7, is EAGVAQSPRYKIIEKRQSVAFWCNPISGHATLYWYQQILGQGPKLLIQFQNNGVVDDSQLPKDRFSAERLKGVDSTLKIQPAKLEDSAVYLCASSLFLGGTYEQYFGPGTRLTVT.

This clonotype was counted many times. CDR3 nucleotide sequence: TGTGCCAGCAGCCCCGTACTAGCGGGTTCCTACGAGCAGTACTTC. Protein sequence: CASSPVLAGSYEQYF. This chain joins TRBV27 and TRBJ2-7, with 9 bases matching TRBD2. Germline loops: CDR1 MNHEY, CDR2 SMNVEV (reference sequence). CDR3 length: 15 residues. V lost 6 bases to trimming and J lost 1 base; unmatched junction nucleotides: 7.

To note about this clonotype: This may arise from a read error, as a much more abundant clone is one base away. The CDR3 DNA sequence: TGTGCCAGCAGCCGAGGCGGAAAAGATACGCAGTATTTT. As protein: CASSRGGKDTQYF. The V gene is TRBV14, the J gene TRBJ2-3; D gene uncertain. CDR3 size: 13 residues. V was pared by 4 bases and J by 5 bases, with 10 bases between. Germline V gene lookup returns CDR1 SGHDN and CDR2 FVKESK.

This chain joins TRBV19 and TRBJ2-1, with 8 bases matching TRBD2. CDR1 LNHDA and CDR2 SQIVND come from the germline V gene (reference sequence). The CDR3 contains 15 residues. The trim removed 2 bases at V and 8 bases at J, leaving 8 bases unmatched. In DNA form, the CDR3 reads TGTGCCAGTAGTATATTCGGGACTAGTTTTGATGAGCAGTTCTTC. Its translation is CASSIFGTSFDEQFF.

The sample holds many counts of this clonotype. This CDR3 is CASSERGDSPLHF. The CDR3 DNA reads TGTGCCAGCAGTGAAAGGGGGGATTCACCCCTCCACTTT. V usage is TRBV25-1 and J usage is TRBJ1-6, with a tentative D call TRBD1 (6 bases). Germline loops: CDR1 MGHDK, CDR2 SYGVNS. This CDR3 is 13 amino acids long. Trimming left V 2 bases short and J 8 bases short, with 7 bases between.

There are many counts of this clonotype. The rearrangement uses TRBV12-3 or TRBV12-4 and TRBJ2-3, with a weak D call TRBD2 (7 bases). The CDR3 is 14 residues long. V lost 8 bases to trimming and J lost 4 bases, with 16 bases between them. The CDR3, as DNA: TGTGCCAGCGGGAGGGGGGGGTTCTCAGATACGCAGTATTTT. Translated, it gives CASGRGGFSDTQYF.

The rearrangement joins TRBV6-2 or TRBV6-3 to TRBJ2-5; 9 bases map to TRBD1. J was trimmed by 4 bases and V by 5 bases; bases with no gene match: 8. From germline, CDR1 is MNHEY and CDR2 SVGEGT. The CDR3 is 15 residues long. Here the CDR3 reads CASSPGQGLLETQYF. The DNA for the CDR3 is TGTGCCAGCAGTCCGGGACAGGGATTATTAGAGACCCAGTACTTC.

Comments on this clonotype: Possible read error: a much larger clone is one base away. This chain connects TRBV18 to TRBJ1-2, with 8 bases that match TRBD1. This CDR3 comprises 13 residues. Germline V gene lookup returns CDR1 KGHSH and CDR2 LQKENI. CDR3 sequence reads: CASSPDRENGDTF. DNA for the CDR3: TGTGCCAGCTCACCGGACAGGGAAAATGGCGACACCTTC.

This clonotype is a singleton in its sample. With a much larger clone just one base away, this may be a read error. V is TRBV19 and J is TRBJ1-5; TRBD1 matches 7 bases. Per germline, CDR1 LNHDA and CDR2 SQIVND (reference sequence). The CDR3 totals 15 residues. Here the CDR3 DNA reads TGTGCCACTAGTATACAGGGGAATAGCAATCAGCCCCAGCATTTT. This translates into CATSIQGNSNQPQHF.

The CDR3: CASSQPRYTVSGYSTDTQYF. The CDR3 DNA reads TGTGCCAGCAGCCAACCCAGGTACACAGTGAGCGGGTATAGCACAGATACGCAGTATTTT. This chain uses TRBV7-6 with TRBJ2-3; possible D gene TRBD2, 6 bases. The CDR3 consists of 20 residues. The V gene's germline CDR1 is SGHVS and CDR2 FNYEAQ. V lost 5 bases to trimming and J lost 0 bases, with 27 bases between them.

Notes on this clonotype: A clone one base away is much larger, so this may be a read error. This chain links TRBV29-1 with TRBJ2-7; 8 nucleotides align to TRBD1. Per germline, CDR1 SQVTM and CDR2 ANQGSEA. The CDR3 extends over 13 amino acids. The CDR3 is CSFDSGGTGEQYF. As DNA, the CDR3 is TGCAGCTTTGATTCAGGGGGGACAGGCGAGCAGTACTTC.

At least ten counts were recorded for this clonotype. This chain connects TRBV6-2 or TRBV6-3 to TRBJ2-1; TRBD1 or TRBD2 may be the D gene (5 bases each). V lost 9 bases to trimming and J lost 7 bases, with 19 bases between them. The CDR3 runs to 14 residues. The germline V gene encodes CDR1 MNHEY and CDR2 SVGEGT. DNA of the CDR3: TGTGCCAGTATCCGGGACGCTACAGCAAATGAGCAGTTCTTC. It encodes CASIRDATANEQFF.